One sample yielded the 17 T cell receptor beta chains listed below, sequenced in a study of T cell responses to AZD1222 COVID-19 vaccine. Method: immunoSEQ multiplex PCR; TCRdb's copy keeps in-frame clones and lacks some. There are 95,000 to 110,000 clones in the sample; approximately 89% occur only once, and roughly a fifth lies in the top ten. This material consisted of peripheral blood, taken on day 0 of AZD1222 vaccination. The source of these receptors is an adult in good health.

This chain uses TRBV24-1 with TRBJ2-3; no firm D call. This CDR3 has 12 amino acids. Trimming shortened V by 5 bases and J by 7 bases, and 9 bases separated the two germline ends. The germline V gene encodes CDR1 KGHDR and CDR2 SFDVKD. Here the CDR3 reads CATSATGYTQYF. CDR3 nucleotide sequence: TGTGCCACCAGTGCCACCGGGTATACGCAGTATTTT.

The chain links TRBV7-6 to TRBJ1-6; D may be TRBD1 (6 bases). The CDR3 loop spans 19 amino acids. Germline-derived CDR1 and CDR2 are SGHVS and FNYEAQ. V lost 7 bases to trimming and J lost 5 bases, with 27 bases between them. The CDR3 bases are TGTGCCAGCACCTCGGGGAGGGGGACCCCTTCCCTCCATAATTCACCCCTCCACTTT. It encodes CASTSGRGTPSLHNSPLHF. Full variable domain (remainder filled in from reference TRBV7-6 and TRBJ1-6): GAGVSQSPRYKVTKRGQDVALRCDPISGHVSLYWYRQALGQGPEFLTYFNYEAQQDKSGLPNDRFSAERPEGSISTLTIQRTEQRDSAMYRCASTSGRGTPSLHNSPLHFGNGTRLTVT.

The gene calls are TRBV5-5 and TRBJ1-3, with a tentative D call TRBD1 (5 bases). The V gene lost 5 bases and the J gene lost 0 bases, with 15 bases spanning the gap. This CDR3 is 16 amino acids long. Germline assignment: CDR1 SGHKS and CDR2 YYEKEE (reference sequence). Here the CDR3 DNA reads TGTGCCAGCAGGAGGGGCGGCATGCTCTCTGGAAACACCATATATTTT. This sequence encodes CASRRGGMLSGNTIYF. Supplemented by reference TRBV5-5 and TRBJ1-3, the full variable domain reads DAGVTQSPTHLIKTRGQQVTLRCSPISGHKSVSWYQQVLGQGPQFIFQYYEKEERGRGNFPDRFSARQFPNYSSELNVNALLLGDSALYLCASRRGGMLSGNTIYFGEGSWLTVV.

The V call is TRBV7-6, the J call TRBJ1-6, with D tentatively TRBD1 (5 bases). In germline, CDR1 is SGHVS, CDR2 FNYEAQ. The CDR3 length is 15 residues. V shed 2 bases and J shed 9 bases, with 14 bases lying between them. This CDR3 reads CASSLSRPGSSPLHF. The CDR3 DNA reads TGTGCCAGCAGCTTAAGCCGTCCAGGGAGTTCACCCCTCCACTTT.

CDR3 coding DNA: TGTGCCAGCAGTTCTAGGACTAGCGGGGGGGGGATTTTTGAGACCCAGTACTTC. Translating it yields CASSSRTSGGGIFETQYF. The V call is TRBV5-4, the J call TRBJ2-5; the match to TRBD2 covers 15 bases. The CDR3 loop spans 18 amino acids. J gave up 5 bases and V 5 bases, and 13 bases lay outside the gene matches. The germline gives CDR1 SGHNT, CDR2 YYREEE (reference sequence).

The J gene is TRBJ1-5, the V gene TRBV2; possible D gene TRBD1, 5 bases. Trimming removed 1 base from V and 5 bases from J, with 12 bases in between. The CDR3 length is 15 residues. CDR1 and CDR2 from the germline V gene are SNHLY and FYNNEI. The chain's CDR3 is CASSEGLQGHQPQHF. The CDR3 DNA reads as TGTGCCAGCAGTGAAGGTTTGCAGGGACATCAGCCCCAGCATTTT.

This chain connects TRBV3-1 (or the pseudogene TRBV3-2) to TRBJ2-3; 12 bases map to TRBD1. In germline, CDR1 is LGHDT, CDR2 YNNKEL (reference sequence). The V and J ends lost 4 bases and 7 bases, in that order; junction bases with no gene match: 6. The CDR3 length is 15 residues. This CDR3 reads CASSRGTGGLYTQYF. In nucleotides, the CDR3 is TGTGCCAGCAGCCGCGGGACAGGGGGCTTATATACGCAGTATTTT.

The chain joins TRBV5-6 to TRBJ2-7; D is possibly TRBD1 or TRBD2 (7 bases each). Germline V gene sequence: CDR1 SGHDT, CDR2 YYEEEE. The ends were cut back, 3 bases at V and 5 bases at J, with 18 bases in the middle. The CDR3 length is 15 residues. This CDR3 is CASSSDREGFNEQYF. The DNA of the CDR3 is TGTGCCAGCAGCTCCGACAGGGAGGGGTTCAACGAGCAGTACTTC.

The rearrangement joins TRBV18 to TRBJ1-6; D unclear. This CDR3 is built from 15 residues. Germline-derived CDR1 and CDR2 are KGHSH and LQKENI. V shed 6 bases and J shed 1 base, with 10 bases lying between them. CDR3 in DNA: TGTGCCAGCTCCTCCTACCAGTCCTATAATTCACCCCTCCACTTT. Residues: CASSSYQSYNSPLHF.

CDR3 residues: CASSLRTSGGRLHYEQYF. The CDR3 DNA sequence: TGTGCCAGCAGCTTAAGGACTAGCGGGGGCCGATTACACTACGAGCAGTACTTC. This sequence joins TRBV7-2 and TRBJ2-7; 13 bases agree with TRBD2. Per the germline V gene, CDR1 is SGHTA and CDR2 is FQGNSA. The J segment lost 3 bases and the V segment lost 2 bases, leaving 10 bases of the junction unmatched. This CDR3 spans 18 amino acids.

The rearrangement uses TRBV2 and TRBJ2-7; 9 nucleotides line up with TRBD2. This CDR3 spans 17 amino acids. Germline CDR1 and CDR2: SNHLY and FYNNEI. The V and J ends lost 3 bases and 4 bases, in that order; junction bases with no gene match: 13. As DNA, the CDR3 is TGTGCCAGCAGTGATATTCGTCTAGCGGGGTTTGCGTACGAGCAGTACTTC. Residues: CASSDIRLAGFAYEQYF.

The V and J genes are TRBV9 and TRBJ1-4; 10 bases fit TRBD1. The V and J ends lost 2 bases and 8 bases, in that order; junction bases with no gene match: 3. Germline V gene data show CDR1 as SGDLS and CDR2 as YYNGEE. The length of the CDR3 is 14 residues. The CDR3 is CASSVWDRGEKLFF. DNA of the CDR3: TGTGCCAGCAGCGTTTGGGACAGGGGAGAAAAACTGTTTTTT.

The rearrangement uses TRBV4-3 and TRBJ1-2, with 10 nucleotides matching TRBD1. Germline V gene sequence: CDR1 LGHNA, CDR2 YSLEER. V was clipped by 4 bases and J by 7 bases; unmatched bases: 6. This CDR3 is 14 amino acids long. The CDR3 DNA is TGCGCCAGCAGCCCTGGGACAGGGGATCGTGGCTACACCTTC. It is translated as CASSPGTGDRGYTF.

This clone was picked up one time. This rearrangement joins TRBV3-1 (or the pseudogene TRBV3-2) to TRBJ2-5; the match to TRBD2 covers 8 bases. V lost 1 base, J lost 5 bases, and 3 bases stayed unmatched. The germline V gene encodes CDR1 LGHDT and CDR2 YNNKEL (reference sequence). The CDR3 sequence is 14 residues long. Written as DNA, the CDR3 is TGTGCCAGCAGCCAAGCTAGCGGGCCCGAGACCCAGTACTTC. Translating gives CASSQASGPETQYF.

This clone was counted a few times. The gene calls are TRBV5-6 and TRBJ1-2; 10 bases align to TRBD1. The germline CDR1 and CDR2 sequences are SGHDT and YYEEEE. This CDR3 spans 13 amino acids. J gave up 6 bases and V 4 bases, and 3 bases lay outside the gene matches. The CDR3 region has the DNA TGTGCCAGCAGCAAAGGGACAGGGGATGGCTACACCTTC. It yields the protein CASSKGTGDGYTF.

This rearrangement joins TRBV2 to TRBJ2-5; 9 bases line up with TRBD1. Trimming took 6 bases from V and 1 from J; bases not matched to a gene: 6. Germline loops: CDR1 SNHLY, CDR2 FYNNEI. This CDR3 region has 15 residues. CDR3 bases: TGTGCCAGCAGCCCCAACAGGGGGCTCCAAGAGACCCAGTACTTC. Protein sequence: CASSPNRGLQETQYF.

The V and J genes are TRBV6-2 or TRBV6-3 and TRBJ2-6; D uncertain. CDR1 is MNHEY, CDR2 SVGEGT, per germline. The CDR3 runs to 18 residues. With 2 bases removed from V and 0 bases from J, the gap between germline ends came to 14 bases. The DNA for the CDR3 is TGTGCCAGCAGTTACAATACAGACATTTTCTCTGGGGCCAACGTCCTGACTTTC. Encoded protein: CASSYNTDIFSGANVLTF.